This TCR beta chain was identified in a study of brain T cells in children with intractable seizures. Time point defined: blood from clinic visit 5 months post-surgery; TSC patient then seizure free. Measured with immunoSEQ multiplex PCR; TCRdb has only the in-frame clones, and not every one. The profile shows 340,000 or so clones, over 90% of them singletons. The TCR sequence derives from a boy younger than two with tuberous sclerosis and intractable seizures. The sequenced sample was peripheral blood, obtained less than 6 months after surgery.

The CDR3 loop is CASRDLGTSVYEQYF. DNA of the CDR3: TGTGCCAGCAGGGACCTCGGGACTAGTGTTTACGAGCAGTACTTC. The J gene is TRBJ2-7, the V gene TRBV2, with 8 nucleotides matching TRBD2. V was clipped by 6 bases and J by 4 bases; unmatched bases: 11. The germline CDR1 and CDR2 sequences are SNHLY and FYNNEI. This CDR3 has 15 residues.